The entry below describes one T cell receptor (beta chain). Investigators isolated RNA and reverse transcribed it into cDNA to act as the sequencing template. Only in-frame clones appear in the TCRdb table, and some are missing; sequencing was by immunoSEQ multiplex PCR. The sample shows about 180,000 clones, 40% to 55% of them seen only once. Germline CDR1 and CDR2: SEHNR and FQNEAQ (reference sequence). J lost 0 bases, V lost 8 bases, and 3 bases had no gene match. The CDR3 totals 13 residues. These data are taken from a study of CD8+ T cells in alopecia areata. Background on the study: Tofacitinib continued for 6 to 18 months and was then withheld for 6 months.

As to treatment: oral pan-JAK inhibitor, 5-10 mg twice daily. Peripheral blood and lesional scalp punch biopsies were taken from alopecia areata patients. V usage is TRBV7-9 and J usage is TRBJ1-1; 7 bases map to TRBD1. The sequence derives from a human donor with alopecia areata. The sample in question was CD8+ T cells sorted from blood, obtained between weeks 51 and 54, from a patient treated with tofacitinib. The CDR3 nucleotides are TGTGCCAGCGAAGGACAGGTGAACACTGAAGCTTTCTTT. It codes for CASEGQVNTEAFF.